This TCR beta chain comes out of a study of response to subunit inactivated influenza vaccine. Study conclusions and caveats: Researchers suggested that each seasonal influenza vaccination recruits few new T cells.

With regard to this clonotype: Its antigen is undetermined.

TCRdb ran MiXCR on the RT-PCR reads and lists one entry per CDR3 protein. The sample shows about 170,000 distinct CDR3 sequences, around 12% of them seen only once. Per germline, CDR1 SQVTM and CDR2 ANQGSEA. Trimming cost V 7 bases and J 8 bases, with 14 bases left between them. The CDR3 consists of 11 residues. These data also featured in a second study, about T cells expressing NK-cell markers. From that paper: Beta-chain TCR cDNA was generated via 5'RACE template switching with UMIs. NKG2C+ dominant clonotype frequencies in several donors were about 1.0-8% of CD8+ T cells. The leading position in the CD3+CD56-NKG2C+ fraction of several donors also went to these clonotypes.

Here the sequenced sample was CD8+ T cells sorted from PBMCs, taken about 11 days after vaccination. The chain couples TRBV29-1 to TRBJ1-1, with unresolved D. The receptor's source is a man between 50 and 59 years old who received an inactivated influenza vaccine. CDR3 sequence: CSAPGRGEAFF. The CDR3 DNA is TGCAGCGCCCCCGGACGGGGAGAAGCTTTCTTT. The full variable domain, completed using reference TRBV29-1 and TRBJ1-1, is SAVISQKPSRDICQRGTSLTIQCQVDSQVTMMFWYRQQPGQSLTLIATANQGSEATYESGFVIDKFPISRPNLTFSTLTVSNMSPEDSSIYLCSAPGRGEAFFGQGTRLTVV.